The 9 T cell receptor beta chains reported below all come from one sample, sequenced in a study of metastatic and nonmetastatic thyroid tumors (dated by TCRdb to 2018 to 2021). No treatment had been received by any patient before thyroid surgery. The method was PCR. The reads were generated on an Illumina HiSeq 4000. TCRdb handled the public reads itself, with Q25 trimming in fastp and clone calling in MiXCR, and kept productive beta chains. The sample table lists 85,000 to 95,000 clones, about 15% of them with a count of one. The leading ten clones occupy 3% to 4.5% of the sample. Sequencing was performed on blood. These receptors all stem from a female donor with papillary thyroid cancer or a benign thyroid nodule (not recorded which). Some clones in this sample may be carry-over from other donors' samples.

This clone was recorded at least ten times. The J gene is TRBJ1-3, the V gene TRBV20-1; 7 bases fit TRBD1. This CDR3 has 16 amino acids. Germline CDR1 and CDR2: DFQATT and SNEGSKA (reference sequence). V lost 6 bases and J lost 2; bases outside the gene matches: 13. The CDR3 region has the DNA TGCAGTGCGATGATCCGGACAGGCCAGCCTGGAAACACCATATATTTT. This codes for CSAMIRTGQPGNTIYF.

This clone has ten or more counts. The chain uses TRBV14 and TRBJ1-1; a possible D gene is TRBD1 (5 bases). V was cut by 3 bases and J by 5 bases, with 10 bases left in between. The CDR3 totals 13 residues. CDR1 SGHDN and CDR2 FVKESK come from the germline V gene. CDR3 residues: CASSHIRGTEAFF. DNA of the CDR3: TGTGCCAGCAGCCACATAAGGGGAACTGAAGCTTTCTTT.

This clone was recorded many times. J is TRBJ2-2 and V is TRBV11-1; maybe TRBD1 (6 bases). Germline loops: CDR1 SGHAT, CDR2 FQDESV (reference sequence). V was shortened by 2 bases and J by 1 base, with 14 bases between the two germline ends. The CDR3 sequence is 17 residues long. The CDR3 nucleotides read TGTGCCAGCAGCTTATACCAGGGGAGTTTGAACACCGGGGAGCTGTTTTTT. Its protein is CASSLYQGSLNTGELFF.

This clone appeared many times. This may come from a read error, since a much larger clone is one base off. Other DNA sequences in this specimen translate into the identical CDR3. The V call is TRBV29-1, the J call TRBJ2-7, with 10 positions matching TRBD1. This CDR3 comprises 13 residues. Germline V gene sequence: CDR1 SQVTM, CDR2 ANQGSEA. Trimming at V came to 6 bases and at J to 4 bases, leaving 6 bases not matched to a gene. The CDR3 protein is CSVAGQGSYEQYF. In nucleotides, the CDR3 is TGCAGCGTGGCGGGACAGGGGTCTTACGAGCAGTACTTC.

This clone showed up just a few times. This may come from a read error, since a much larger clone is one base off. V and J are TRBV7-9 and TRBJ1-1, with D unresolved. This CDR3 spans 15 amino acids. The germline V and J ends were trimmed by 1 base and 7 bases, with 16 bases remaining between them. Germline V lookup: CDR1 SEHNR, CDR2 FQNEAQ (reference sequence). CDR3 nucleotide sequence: TGTGCCAGCAGCTTAGGGGCATTTAGGTTTTATGAAGCTTTCTTT. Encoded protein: CASSLGAFRFYEAFF. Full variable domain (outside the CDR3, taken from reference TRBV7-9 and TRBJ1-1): DTGVSQNPRHKITKRGQNVTFRCDPISEHNRLYWYRQTLGQGPEFLTYFQNEAQLEKSRLLSDRFSAERPKGSFSTLEIQRTEQGDSAMYLCASSLGAFRFYEAFFGQGTRLTVV.

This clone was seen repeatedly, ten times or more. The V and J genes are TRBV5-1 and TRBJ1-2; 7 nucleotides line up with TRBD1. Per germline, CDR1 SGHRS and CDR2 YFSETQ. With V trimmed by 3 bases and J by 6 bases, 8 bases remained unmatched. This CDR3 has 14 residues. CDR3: CASSSLGGDDGYTF. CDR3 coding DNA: TGCGCCAGCAGCTCCTTAGGGGGCGATGATGGCTACACCTTC.

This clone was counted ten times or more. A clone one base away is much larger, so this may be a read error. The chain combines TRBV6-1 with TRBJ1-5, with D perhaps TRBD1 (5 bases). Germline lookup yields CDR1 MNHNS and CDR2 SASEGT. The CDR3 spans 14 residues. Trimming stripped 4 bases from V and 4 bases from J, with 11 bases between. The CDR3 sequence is CASSARVLNQPQHF. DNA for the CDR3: TGTGCCAGCAGTGCCAGGGTTTTAAATCAGCCCCAGCATTTT.

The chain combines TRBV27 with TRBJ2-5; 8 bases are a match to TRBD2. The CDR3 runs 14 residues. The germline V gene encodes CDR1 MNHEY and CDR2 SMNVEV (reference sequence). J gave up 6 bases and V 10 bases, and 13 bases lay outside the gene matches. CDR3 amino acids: CAISFNSGVQTQYF. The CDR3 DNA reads TGTGCCATTAGTTTCAATAGCGGGGTGCAGACCCAGTACTTC.

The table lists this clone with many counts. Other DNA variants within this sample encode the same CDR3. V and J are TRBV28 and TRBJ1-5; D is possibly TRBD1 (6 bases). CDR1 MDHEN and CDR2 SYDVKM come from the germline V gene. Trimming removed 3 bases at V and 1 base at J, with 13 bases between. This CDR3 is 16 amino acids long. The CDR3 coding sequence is TGTGCCAGCAGTTTCTCCGGGGGCGGGAGCAATCAGCCCCAGCATTTT. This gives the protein CASSFSGGGSNQPQHF. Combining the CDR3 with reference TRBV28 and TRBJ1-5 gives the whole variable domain DVKVTQSSRYLVKRTGEKVFLECVQDMDHENMFWYRQDPGLGLRLIYFSYDVKMKEKGDIPEGYSVSREKKERFSLILESASTNQTSMYLCASSFSGGGSNQPQHFGDGTRLSIL.